This T cell receptor beta chain was sequenced for a study of blood T cell repertoires in COVID-19. Turning to the study itself: Samples came from the United States, Italy and Spain, spanning acute and convalescent COVID-19. PBMCs, B-cell-depleted T cells, or T cells provided the cDNA or gDNA that made up the material.

The CDR3 is 13 amino acids. Germline V gives CDR1 MDHEN, CDR2 SYDVKM. The V and J ends lost 10 bases and 1 base respectively, with 13 bases between them. This clone has only one observation. In the original analysis: Amplification from reference gene primers served as the basis for estimated nucleated cell counts. Profiled with immunoSEQ multiplex PCR; TCRdb holds only in-frame clones, not every one. That table gives V, J and clone size, and the DNA gave D and trimming. The data contain a few hundred thousand clones, under 90% of them singletons. This TCR was sampled from a woman between 25 and 40 years old who had recovered from COVID-19. This chain links TRBV28 with TRBJ1-1; D might be TRBD1 (5 bases). The specimen was PBMCs or T cells enriched from blood (not recorded which). In DNA, the CDR3 is TGTGCCACCGACAGACGGACGAACACTGAAGCTTTCTTT. Residues: CATDRRTNTEAFF.